This T cell receptor beta chain was retrieved from a study of blood T cell repertoires in COVID-19. TCRdb's table, derived via immunoSEQ multiplex PCR, lists solely in-frame clones and lacks some. The table lists about 58,000 clones, 75% to 90% of them singletons. Germline V CDR1 and CDR2: SQVTM, ANQGSEA. The CDR3 extends over 14 amino acids. The germline V and J ends were trimmed by 4 bases and 5 bases, with 17 bases remaining between them. This receptor was identified in a man in his sixties with COVID-19, enrolled during active disease. The chain couples TRBV29-1 to TRBJ2-5, with D perhaps matching TRBD1 (6 bases). Sequenced input: peripheral blood. DNA for the CDR3: TGCAGCGTTGGAGGGGCAGGGGCCGTGGAGACCCAGTACTTC. Translating gives CSVGGAGAVETQYF. Full variable domain (rest looked up from reference TRBV29-1 and TRBJ2-5): SAVISQKPSRDICQRGTSLTIQCQVDSQVTMMFWYRQQPGQSLTLIATANQGSEATYESGFVIDKFPISRPNLTFSTLTVSNMSPEDSSIYLCSVGGAGAVETQYFGPGTRLLVL.